This TCR beta chain was recorded in a study of T cells after yellow fever vaccination. The CDR3 loop spans 14 amino acids. V shed 4 bases, J shed 3 bases, and the junction held 2 bases outside the gene matches. CDR1 and CDR2 (germline): SGHRS, YFSETQ. TCRdb used MiXCR to reprocess the 5' RACE reads, holding one entry per CDR3 protein. The sample contains 400,000 or so distinct CDR3 sequences, around 19% of which appear only once. The sequencing here drew on PBMCs, taken before the yellow fever booster vaccination. The sequence was obtained from a man aged 18 to 30 who received the YFV17D yellow fever vaccine. This rearrangement joins TRBV5-1 to TRBJ2-1, with 9 bases lining up with TRBD2. Here the CDR3 DNA reads TGCGCCAGCAGCCGCGGGGGGGGCTACAATGAGCAGTTCTTC. Its protein product is CASSRGGGYNEQFF.